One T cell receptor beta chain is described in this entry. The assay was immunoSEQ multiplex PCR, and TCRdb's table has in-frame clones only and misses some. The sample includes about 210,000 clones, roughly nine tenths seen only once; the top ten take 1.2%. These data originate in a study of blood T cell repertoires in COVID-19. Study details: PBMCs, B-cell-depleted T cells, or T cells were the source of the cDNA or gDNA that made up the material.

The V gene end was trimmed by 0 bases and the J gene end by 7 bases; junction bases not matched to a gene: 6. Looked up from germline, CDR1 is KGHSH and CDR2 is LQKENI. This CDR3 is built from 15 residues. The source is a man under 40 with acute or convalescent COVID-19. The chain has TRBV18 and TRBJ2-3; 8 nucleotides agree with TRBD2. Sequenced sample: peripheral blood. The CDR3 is CASSPPSRGGNTQYF. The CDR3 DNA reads TGTGCCAGCTCACCACCGTCACGGGGGGGCAATACGCAGTATTTT.